This is a list of T cell receptor beta chains from one sample in a study of blood T cell repertoires in COVID-19. The protocol was immunoSEQ multiplex PCR, while the TCRdb copy is restricted to in-frame clones and leaves out a portion. The profile shows approximately 170,000 clones, roughly 87% of them singletons. Specimen: peripheral blood. Every receptor here comes from a man between 18 and 35 years old who had recovered from COVID-19. CDR3s leave out the opening cysteine and the closing phenylalanine or tryptophan.

CDR3aa	v_gene	j_gene
ASSLGTSGSYEQY	TRBV7-2	TRBJ2-7
ASSLGGANYEQF	TRBV27	TRBJ2-1
ASSLETGGTYEQY	TRBV11-3	TRBJ2-7
ASYGTSSSEQY	TRBV5-1	TRBJ2-7
ASRPSSGTGELF	TRBV27	TRBJ2-2
ARGPTSGETQY	TRBV2	TRBJ2-5
ASSATGNQPQH	TRBV7-9	TRBJ1-5
AIKRDSDQPQH	TRBV10-3	TRBJ1-5
SVGRSTNTGELF	TRBV29-1	TRBJ2-2
ASNQREYYNEQF	TRBV2	TRBJ2-1
ASSEITGAAGTEAF	TRBV6-1	TRBJ1-1
ASSKLGTSLYNEQF	TRBV21-1	TRBJ2-1
ASSDGAGVYEQY	TRBV6-1	TRBJ2-7
ASSLAGGHYGYT	TRBV7-9	TRBJ1-2
ASSQEVFAGYNEQF	TRBV7-9	TRBJ2-1
ASRSGSGDNQPQH	TRBV6-5	TRBJ1-5
ASSGQGAGYGYT	TRBV19	TRBJ1-2
ASSHRGGGANVLT	TRBV6-5	TRBJ2-6
ASSLGRGNYEQY	TRBV5-6	TRBJ2-7
ASSPGQNYGYT	TRBV5-1	TRBJ1-2
ASSVGPRLPNEQF	TRBV9	TRBJ2-1
ASSPQGTGVGNEQY	TRBV5-1	TRBJ2-7
ASTHGQGTEAF	TRBV5-1	TRBJ1-1
ASSPGQGNTEAF	TRBV18	TRBJ1-1
AGPGTGRKVAKNIQY	TRBV28	TRBJ2-4
APRAVAGVETQY	TRBV3-1/TRBV3-2	TRBJ2-5
ATSDLQGGEAF	TRBV24-1	TRBJ1-1
ASRLPGQPNEKLF	TRBV4-1	TRBJ1-4
ASSPGLGNQPQH	TRBV19	TRBJ1-5
ASSGSIRVPYEQY	TRBV6-4	TRBJ2-7
ALDTGGAHGYT	TRBV6-5	TRBJ1-2
ASSKGLRPRAF	TRBV21-1	TRBJ1-1
AISEEGGPHNEQY	TRBV10-3	TRBJ2-7
SVVGLAGYNEQF	TRBV29-1	TRBJ2-1
ASSFSSGESQPQH	TRBV7-2	TRBJ1-5
ASSYAGASYEQY	TRBV6-5	TRBJ2-7
ASSRDSLTGELF	TRBV5-1	TRBJ2-2
ASTLGTVNTGELF	TRBV5-4	TRBJ2-2
ASNSNPPDRNYGYT	TRBV13	TRBJ1-2
ASSPLSPDEQY	TRBV18	TRBJ2-7
ASSPFPVAANYGYT	TRBV4-1	TRBJ1-2
ASSPIFGPTSGRQQETQY	TRBV9	TRBJ2-5
ASSGTGTAETQY	TRBV28	TRBJ2-5
ASSRQASEAF	TRBV12-3/TRBV12-4	TRBJ1-1
SASQVQGVSYEQY	TRBV20-1	TRBJ2-7
ASSSQVYPQY	TRBV7-9	TRBJ2-3
ASSGSGQAFDTEAF	TRBV5-1	TRBJ1-1
ASSAREGFSGANVLT	TRBV6-4	TRBJ2-6